One and the same sample provided the 18 T cell receptor beta chains below, sequenced in a study of cytomegalovirus exposure and HLA in healthy donors. PCR employed 60 Vbeta and 13 Jbeta primers. Sequencing used immunoSEQ multiplex PCR; TCRdb keeps in-frame clones, though not all of them. The sample carries roughly 180,000 clones, 84% recorded once. The sequenced sample was PBMCs. These receptors were obtained from a boy between 5 and 17 years old in good health and CMV-seronegative.

The chain uses TRBV5-6 and TRBJ1-1; D might be TRBD1 (5 bases). The CDR3 runs to 13 residues. Trimming took off 6 bases at V and 5 bases at J, with 14 bases between the two ends. Germline loops: CDR1 SGHDT, CDR2 YYEEEE. CDR3 bases: TGTGCCAGCACCCCGGCTGGGGGGACTGAAGCTTTCTTT. The encoded protein is CASTPAGGTEAFF.

This clone was detected a few times. J is TRBJ1-1 and V is TRBV4-3, with 9 bases matching TRBD1. Germline CDR1 reads LGHNA; CDR2 reads YSLEER. With 1 base clipped from V and 5 bases from J, the junction kept 8 bases outside the gene matches. CDR3 length: 16 residues. This CDR3 reads CASSQGPGQGHTEAFF. The CDR3 coding sequence is TGCGCCAGCAGCCAAGGCCCGGGACAGGGCCATACTGAAGCTTTCTTT.

This chain links TRBV5-6 with TRBJ2-5, with D perhaps TRBD2 (6 bases). V lost 0 bases, J lost 5 bases, and 20 bases lay in between. This CDR3 has 17 amino acids. Germline values: CDR1 SGHDT, CDR2 YYEEEE. The CDR3 sequence: CASSLGGTSPSGETQYF. The CDR3 DNA reads as TGTGCCAGCAGCTTGGGGGGTACATCCCCAAGCGGGGAGACCCAGTACTTC.

This sequence joins TRBV6-6 and TRBJ1-2; tentative D call: TRBD1 (6 bases). The CDR3 is 14 amino acids. Per the germline V gene, CDR1 is MNHNY and CDR2 is SVGAGI (reference sequence). Trimming stripped 2 bases from V and 3 bases from J, with 10 bases between. DNA of the CDR3: TGTGCCAGCAGTTACCTCGGACAGCACTATGGCTACACCTTC. Protein: CASSYLGQHYGYTF.

In the case of this clone: Mismatch with germline at one junction end may stem from a read error. The chain links TRBV7-9 to TRBJ1-4, with D possibly being TRBD1 (5 bases). This CDR3 is built from 15 residues. Germline V gene data show CDR1 as SEHNR and CDR2 as FQNEAQ (reference sequence). The CDR3 loop is CSSSQNLAGNEKLFF. The CDR3 DNA follows: TGTTCCAGCAGCCAAAACCTGGCAGGGAATGAAAAACTGTTTTTT.

The rearrangement links TRBV7-8 to TRBJ2-2; 9 nucleotides line up with TRBD2. CDR1 and CDR2 from the germline V gene are SGHVS and FQNEAQ. V trimming: 4 bases; J trimming: 7 bases; junction bases outside the gene matches: 7. The CDR3 length is 15 residues. The CDR3 here is CASSSGLASIGELFF. DNA of the CDR3: TGTGCCAGCAGCTCGGGACTAGCTTCGATCGGGGAGCTGTTTTTT.

The J gene is TRBJ1-2, the V gene TRBV27, with 7 bases aligning to TRBD1. CDR3 size: 15 residues. The V gene end was trimmed by 8 bases and the J gene end by 8 bases; junction bases not matched to a gene: 17. Germline CDR1 MNHEY, CDR2 SMNVEV (reference sequence). CDR3 sequence (DNA): TGTGCCAGCTCCCCATACAGGGGAGCGGTCTTCGGCTACACCTTC. This translates into CASSPYRGAVFGYTF.

This clone was seen just once. DNA of the CDR3: TGTGCCAGCAGTCCGGGACAGAACACTGAAGCTTTCTTT. This codes for CASSPGQNTEAFF. This chain links TRBV27 with TRBJ1-1; weak D call: TRBD1 (6 bases). CDR3 length: 13 residues. CDR1 and CDR2 (germline): MNHEY, SMNVEV (reference sequence). The V gene lost 5 bases and the J gene lost 1 base, with 8 bases spanning the gap.

This rearrangement joins TRBV7-2 to TRBJ1-1; TRBD1 might be the D (6 bases). In germline, CDR1 is SGHTA, CDR2 FQGNSA. This CDR3 has 14 residues. V gave up 2 bases and J gave up 5 bases, with 12 bases separating them. For the CDR3, the DNA is TGTGCCAGCAGCTTATTACAGGGTAAGACTGAAGCTTTCTTT. This translates into CASSLLQGKTEAFF. Full variable domain (missing parts from reference TRBV7-2 and TRBJ1-1): GAGVSQSPSNKVTEKGKDVELRCDPISGHTALYWYRQSLGQGLEFLIYFQGNSAPDKSGLPSDRFSAERTGGSVSTLTIQRTQQEDSAVYLCASSLLQGKTEAFFGQGTRLTVV.

This clone was detected once. The chain carries TRBV4-1 and TRBJ2-5; 7 bases are a match to TRBD1. CDR3 length equals 16 residues. Losses at the gene ends were 2 bases for V and 2 bases for J; bases not matched to a gene: 8. Germline V gene sequence: CDR1 MGHRA, CDR2 YSYEKL. CDR3 sequence reads: CASSQYMGTVQETQYF. The CDR3 DNA is TGCGCCAGCAGCCAATATATGGGGACAGTACAAGAGACCCAGTACTTC.

The chain couples TRBV7-3 to TRBJ2-2, with D possibly matching TRBD2 (5 bases). The CDR3 has 14 residues. V dropped 4 bases and J dropped 5 bases, with 11 bases sitting between them. Per the germline V gene, CDR1 is SGHTA and CDR2 is FQGTGA. CDR3 in DNA: TGTGCCAGCAGCTCCCCGACGGGAACCGGGGAGCTGTTTTTT. Its translation: CASSSPTGTGELFF. Looking up the rest from reference TRBV7-3 and TRBJ2-2 gives the full variable domain: GAGVSQTPSNKVTEKGKYVELRCDPISGHTALYWYRQSLGQGPEFLIYFQGTGAADDSGLPNDRFFAVRPEGSVSTLKIQRTERGDSAVYLCASSSPTGTGELFFGEGSRLTVL.

The chain joins TRBV7-2 to TRBJ2-1; 9 bases are shared with TRBD1. The CDR3 length is 15 residues. The J segment lost 2 bases and the V segment lost 5 bases, leaving 4 bases of the junction unmatched. In germline, CDR1 is SGHTA, CDR2 FQGNSA. The CDR3 nucleotides read TGTGCCAGCAGCAAGGGACAGGGTCCCTACAATGAGCAGTTCTTC. It encodes CASSKGQGPYNEQFF. Drawing the rest from reference TRBV7-2 and TRBJ2-1, the complete variable domain is GAGVSQSPSNKVTEKGKDVELRCDPISGHTALYWYRQSLGQGLEFLIYFQGNSAPDKSGLPSDRFSAERTGGSVSTLTIQRTQQEDSAVYLCASSKGQGPYNEQFFGPGTRLTVL.

This CDR3 is CAWSEGLAPDTQYF. The CDR3, as DNA: TGTGCCTGGAGCGAGGGACTAGCCCCAGATACGCAGTATTTT. The J gene is TRBJ2-3, the V gene TRBV30; 9 positions agree with TRBD2. The CDR3 runs to 14 residues. V lost 3 bases to trimming and J lost 4 bases; unmatched junction nucleotides: 5. Germline V lookup: CDR1 GTSNPN, CDR2 SVGIG (reference sequence). The whole variable domain, remainder taken from reference TRBV30 and TRBJ2-3, is SQTIHQWPATLVQPVGSPLSLECTVEGTSNPNLYWYRQAAGRGLQLLFYSVGIGQISSEVPQNLSASRPQDRQFILSSKKLLLSDSGFYLCAWSEGLAPDTQYFGPGTRLTVL.

The genes are TRBV6-1 and TRBJ1-5, with a possible D match to TRBD1 (5 bases). The V and J ends lost 6 bases and 3 bases respectively, with 12 bases between them. Germline CDR1 MNHNS, CDR2 SASEGT. The CDR3 runs 14 residues. In DNA, the CDR3 is TGTGCCAGCAGCGCGAGGGACTCCAATCAGCCCCAGCATTTT. Encoded protein: CASSARDSNQPQHF.

The genes are TRBV6-6 and TRBJ1-3; 7 bases are a match to TRBD1. The V segment lost 5 bases and the J segment 7 bases; nucleotides outside the gene matches: 11. The CDR3 has 15 amino acids. Germline assignment: CDR1 MNHNY and CDR2 SVGAGI (reference sequence). The CDR3 nucleotides read TGTGCCAGCAGTCCTCTACAGGGGACGGAGAACACCATATATTTT. Translating gives CASSPLQGTENTIYF.

V and J are TRBV6-6 and TRBJ2-3; no clear D gene. The CDR3 is made up of 11 amino acids. Deletions cut 5 bases from V and 6 bases from J, with 6 bases between. From germline, CDR1 is MNHNY and CDR2 SVGAGI (reference sequence). The CDR3: CASSQMDTQYF. CDR3 bases: TGTGCCAGCAGTCAAATGGATACGCAGTATTTT.

The genes are TRBV7-2 and TRBJ1-5; D may be TRBD1 (6 bases). The ends were cut back, 1 base at V and 3 bases at J, with 13 bases in the middle. This CDR3 spans 16 amino acids. Germline V gene sequence: CDR1 SGHTA, CDR2 FQGNSA. The CDR3 is CASSLVGRGPNQPQHF. CDR3 in DNA: TGTGCCAGCAGCTTAGTAGGCAGGGGTCCCAATCAGCCCCAGCATTTT.

This clone was found once. The chain links TRBV27 to TRBJ1-5; 7 bases align to TRBD1. CDR3 size: 15 residues. J lost 5 bases, V lost 5 bases, and 9 bases had no gene match. Germline V CDR1 and CDR2: MNHEY, SMNVEV (reference sequence). The CDR3 DNA reads TGTGCCAGCAGTCCAACGACAGGGTCGGATCAGCCCCAGCATTTT. It translates to CASSPTTGSDQPQHF.